This entry is about one T cell receptor beta chain. TCR sequencing used cDNA made by reverse transcription of extracted RNA. Some clones are missing from TCRdb's copy, which holds only in-frame ones; the method was immunoSEQ multiplex PCR. The sample lists 150,000 to 200,000 clones, roughly 60% occurring once. Treatment noted: oral pan-JAK inhibitor, 5-10 mg twice daily. Lesional scalp tissue (obtained by punch biopsy) and peripheral blood were collected from alopecia areata patients. Researchers picked out CD4+ and CD8+ T cells from PBMCs by sorting. The sample originates from a study of CD8+ T cells in alopecia areata. Overall study: The SALT score measured affected scalp surface percentage in treated patients.

The source material was CD4+ T cells sorted from blood, sampled at week 24, from a patient treated with tofacitinib. The receptor's source is a human donor with alopecia areata.

CDR3 nucleotide sequence: TGTGCCACCAGCGTCCTAAGGGGGAGGGATGAAAAACTGTTTTTT. It translates to CATSVLRGRDEKLFF. The chain has TRBV15 and TRBJ1-4; D may be TRBD1 (6 bases). V lost 5 bases and J 6 bases, leaving 16 bases between the germline ends. The CDR3 length is 15 residues. Germline CDR1 and CDR2: LNHNV and YYDKDF (reference sequence).